Below, 8 T cell receptor beta chains from the same sample are listed, as sequenced in a study of CD8+ T cells in alopecia areata. Extraction of RNA preceded its reverse transcription into cDNA, which served as the sequencing template. Sequencing used immunoSEQ multiplex PCR; TCRdb keeps in-frame clones, though not all of them. The sample holds a few hundred thousand clones, around 67% seen once. The sequences come from CD4+ T cells sorted from blood, collected at week 0. These TCRs come from a human donor with alopecia areata.

Only a few counts were recorded for this clone. V and J are TRBV14 and TRBJ2-1, with 8 bases matching TRBD1. V shed 4 bases, J shed 3 bases, and the junction held 5 bases outside the gene matches. Germline CDR1 SGHDN, CDR2 FVKESK. CDR3 length equals 15 residues. For the CDR3, the DNA is TGTGCCAGCAGCCCCAGGGGGCCCCTCTACAATGAGCAGTTCTTC. This sequence encodes CASSPRGPLYNEQFF.

The chain employs TRBV7-9 and TRBJ2-5; D is possibly TRBD1 or TRBD2 (6 bases each). Germline values: CDR1 SEHNR, CDR2 FQNEAQ (reference sequence). Trimming removed 7 bases at V and 5 bases at J, with 17 bases between. This CDR3 has 14 residues. The CDR3: CASTEMGGRETQYF. The CDR3 region has the DNA TGTGCCAGCACCGAAATGGGGGGCCGGGAGACCCAGTACTTC.

This chain connects TRBV7-2 to TRBJ2-5, with 10 bases matching TRBD2. Germline CDR1 SGHTA, CDR2 FQGNSA. Unmatched junction bases numbered 7, after V lost 5 bases and J lost 1 base. This CDR3 comprises 16 residues. CDR3 residues: CASSVSGGGVQETQYF. The CDR3 DNA is TGTGCCAGCAGCGTAAGCGGGGGGGGCGTCCAAGAGACCCAGTACTTC.

This clone was found once. This chain connects TRBV30 to TRBJ2-3; 13 nucleotides line up with TRBD2. Germline values: CDR1 GTSNPN, CDR2 SVGIG (reference sequence). V lost 0 bases, J lost 1 base, and 1 base stayed unmatched. The CDR3 loop spans 16 amino acids. DNA for the CDR3: TGTGCCTGGAGTGTTGGACTAGCGGGGGGCACAGATACGCAGTATTTT. Its translation: CAWSVGLAGGTDTQYF.

The gene calls are TRBV5-6 and TRBJ1-2; 7 bases line up with TRBD1. Per germline, CDR1 SGHDT and CDR2 YYEEEE. This CDR3 contains 14 residues. V shed 4 bases, J shed 3 bases, and the junction held 6 bases outside the gene matches. CDR3 coding DNA: TGTGCCAGCAGCCGAGGACAGGCGCACTATGGCTACACCTTC. It encodes CASSRGQAHYGYTF.

V is TRBV29-1 and J is TRBJ1-1, with TRBD1 as a possible D gene (5 bases). The CDR3 spans 12 residues. Per germline, CDR1 SQVTM and CDR2 ANQGSEA. The germline V and J ends were trimmed by 6 bases and 4 bases, with 12 bases remaining between them. In DNA form, the CDR3 reads TGCAGCGTCGGGGCGGGGAGCACTGAAGCTTTCTTT. It specifies CSVGAGSTEAFF.

The gene calls are TRBV29-1 and TRBJ2-1; 7 bases are shared with TRBD1. The CDR3 sequence is 11 residues long. Unmatched junction bases numbered 10, after V lost 7 bases and J lost 13 bases. Germline V gene lookup returns CDR1 SQVTM and CDR2 ANQGSEA. CDR3 nucleotide sequence: TGCAGCGCGAAAAATGGACAGGCCCAGTTCTTC. Protein: CSAKNGQAQFF.

J is TRBJ2-1 and V is TRBV30; the D is unclear. The CDR3 is 16 residues long. V was clipped by 4 bases and J by 7 bases, with 23 bases between them. CDR1 and CDR2 (germline): GTSNPN, SVGIG (reference sequence). The CDR3 loop is CAWTPGWALNGNEQFF. DNA of the CDR3: TGTGCCTGGACCCCTGGTTGGGCTCTCAACGGAAATGAGCAGTTCTTC.